The 16 T cell receptor beta chains below all came from one sample that was sequenced in a study of blood T cell repertoires in COVID-19. The assay was immunoSEQ multiplex PCR, and TCRdb's table has in-frame clones only and misses some. The data contain approximately 62,000 clones, around 90% of them singletons. The source material was peripheral blood. The receptors shown here come from a man in his sixties with acute or convalescent COVID-19.

The rearrangement joins TRBV4-3 to TRBJ1-2; 8 positions match TRBD1. CDR3 length: 16 residues. The J segment lost 4 bases and the V segment lost 2 bases, leaving 9 bases of the junction unmatched. CDR1 LGHNA and CDR2 YSLEER come from the germline V gene. Here the CDR3 DNA reads TGCGCCAGCAGCCAAAACGACAGGGGAAGCGGCTATGGCTACACCTTC. This encodes CASSQNDRGSGYGYTF.

The chain recombines TRBV29-1 with TRBJ1-3; weak D call: TRBD1 (6 bases). This CDR3 is 14 amino acids long. CDR1 and CDR2 from the germline V gene are SQVTM and ANQGSEA. Trimming removed 6 bases from V and 1 base from J, with 13 bases in between. CDR3 loop: CSVGGGASGNTIYF. Here the CDR3 DNA reads TGCAGCGTCGGAGGGGGGGCGTCTGGAAACACCATATATTTT.

The V call is TRBV6-1, the J call TRBJ2-3; 7 bases map to TRBD1. The length of the CDR3 is 17 residues. J lost 7 bases, V lost 2 bases, and 15 bases had no gene match. Germline CDR1 is MNHNS and CDR2 is SASEGT. CDR3 in amino acids: CASSERPGDSLRNTQYF. The CDR3 DNA is TGTGCCAGCAGTGAACGCCCAGGGGACAGCCTACGAAATACGCAGTATTTT.

The CDR3 reads CSVASTGIAGNTIYF. CDR3 sequence (DNA): TGCAGCGTTGCTTCCACAGGGATTGCAGGAAACACCATATATTTT. The chain joins TRBV29-1 to TRBJ1-3; weak D call: TRBD1 (6 bases). The germline V gene has CDR1 SQVTM and CDR2 ANQGSEA. With 4 bases removed from V and 4 bases from J, the gap between germline ends came to 17 bases. This CDR3 contains 15 residues. Combining the CDR3 with reference TRBV29-1 and TRBJ1-3 gives the whole variable domain SAVISQKPSRDICQRGTSLTIQCQVDSQVTMMFWYRQQPGQSLTLIATANQGSEATYESGFVIDKFPISRPNLTFSTLTVSNMSPEDSSIYLCSVASTGIAGNTIYFGEGSWLTVV.

The J gene is TRBJ1-2, the V gene TRBV6-2 or TRBV6-3; TRBD1 is a possible D gene (5 bases). V lost 5 bases and J lost 4, with 11 bases in between. CDR1 and CDR2 (germline): MNHEY, SVGEGT. This CDR3 has 13 residues. The CDR3 region is CASSPGLVYGYTF. The CDR3 DNA reads as TGTGCCAGCAGTCCAGGGCTTGTCTATGGCTACACCTTC.

The J gene is TRBJ2-1, the V gene TRBV7-6; 8 positions match TRBD2. Per germline, CDR1 SGHVS and CDR2 FNYEAQ. The CDR3 covers 16 residues. The trim removed 1 base at V and 9 bases at J, leaving 11 bases unmatched. CDR3 loop: CASSLGPPGGPSEQFF. As DNA, the CDR3 is TGTGCCAGCAGCTTAGGTCCCCCGGGAGGGCCTTCTGAGCAGTTCTTC.

The rearrangement joins TRBV5-5 to TRBJ2-7; 10 bases align to TRBD2. The CDR3 loop spans 15 amino acids. Germline assignment: CDR1 SGHKS and CDR2 YYEKEE (reference sequence). V lost 3 bases and J lost 2; bases outside the gene matches: 5. The CDR3 sequence: CASSSLAGDPYEQYF. DNA for the CDR3: TGTGCCAGCAGCTCGCTAGCGGGAGATCCCTACGAGCAGTACTTC.

The chain recombines TRBV6-5 with TRBJ2-7, with a weak D call TRBD1 (5 bases). CDR1 is MNHEY and CDR2 is SVGAGI in the germline V gene. With 6 bases removed from V and 6 bases from J, the gap between germline ends came to 18 bases. This CDR3 is built from 14 residues. The DNA for the CDR3 is TGTGCCAGCAGAATCGACAGCTTCTCGGGCGAGCAGTACTTC. Translating gives CASRIDSFSGEQYF.

The V and J genes are TRBV7-3 and TRBJ1-6, with 7 bases identical to TRBD1. Trimming removed 1 base from V and 7 bases from J; junction bases left unmatched: 4. The CDR3 is 15 amino acids. CDR1 and CDR2 from the germline V gene are SGHTA and FQGTGA. CDR3 nucleotides: TGTGCCAGCAGCTTAAGTCCAGGGGGAAATTCACCCCTCCACTTT. Encoded protein: CASSLSPGGNSPLHF.

This sequence joins TRBV29-1 and TRBJ1-3; no definite D call. The V and J ends lost 3 bases and 4 bases respectively, with 10 bases between them. The CDR3 loop spans 13 amino acids. Per germline, CDR1 SQVTM and CDR2 ANQGSEA. The chain's CDR3 is CSVEGSTGNTIYF. CDR3 nucleotides: TGCAGCGTTGAGGGCAGCACAGGAAACACCATATATTTT.

V usage is TRBV6-5 and J usage is TRBJ2-1; 9 nucleotides align to TRBD2. Germline assignment: CDR1 MNHEY and CDR2 SVGAGI. CDR3 length: 13 residues. V dropped 6 bases and J dropped 9; count of bases not matched to a gene: 6. The CDR3 DNA reads as TGTGCCAGCAGACGTAGCGGGAGCGGTGAGCAGTTCTTC. Translating it yields CASRRSGSGEQFF.

The V call is TRBV7-3, the J call TRBJ2-2, with 13 bases matching TRBD2. V shed 5 bases and J 8 bases; nucleotides not matched to a gene: 11. The CDR3 loop spans 17 amino acids. In germline, CDR1 is SGHTA, CDR2 FQGTGA. As DNA, the CDR3 is TGTGCCAGCAGCCCAAGCGCCACTAGCGGGAGGGCGGGGGAGCTGTTTTTT. As protein: CASSPSATSGRAGELFF.

The gene calls are TRBV28 and TRBJ2-5; the D gene is possibly TRBD2 (5 bases). Deletions cut 4 bases from V and 2 bases from J, with 14 bases between. In germline, CDR1 is MDHEN, CDR2 SYDVKM. The CDR3 contains 15 residues. CDR3 protein: CASSSAPSGQETQYF. CDR3 bases: TGTGCCAGCAGTTCGGCGCCGTCGGGGCAAGAGACCCAGTACTTC.

The rearrangement uses TRBV19 and TRBJ2-7; perhaps TRBD2 as D (6 bases). This CDR3 comprises 13 residues. Germline-derived CDR1 and CDR2 are LNHDA and SQIVND (reference sequence). The V end was cut by 6 bases, the J end by 5 bases, with 14 bases between. The CDR3 loop is CASSWRGSNEQYF. The CDR3 bases are TGTGCCAGTAGCTGGAGGGGTAGCAACGAGCAGTACTTC.

This clone was seen once. The chain carries TRBV7-8 and TRBJ2-5; D is possibly TRBD2 (6 bases). CDR1 SGHVS and CDR2 FQNEAQ come from the germline V gene. The CDR3 is made up of 15 amino acids. V lost 4 bases, J lost 4 bases, and 16 bases lay in between. The CDR3 protein is CASSSSVEGGETQYF. CDR3 bases: TGTGCCAGCAGCTCGTCGGTGGAGGGAGGAGAGACCCAGTACTTC. The variable domain in full, completed from reference TRBV7-8 and TRBJ2-5, reads GAGVSQSPRYKVAKRGQDVALRCDPISGHVSLFWYQQALGQGPEFLTYFQNEAQLDKSGLPSDRFFAERPEGSVSTLKIQRTQQEDSAVYLCASSSSVEGGETQYFGPGTRLLVL.

With respect to this clone: A junction end diverges from the germline sequence, so it may reflect a read error. The rearrangement links TRBV10-3 to TRBJ2-1, with 7 bases aligning to TRBD1. Germline loops: CDR1 ENHRY, CDR2 SYGVKD. The CDR3 is 16 amino acids. The CDR3 DNA is TGTGCCATCAGTGAGTCGAAAGGGGGCTCCAACAATGAGCAGTTCTTC. It translates to CAISESKGGSNNEQFF.